These 27 T cell receptor beta chains originate from one sample sequenced in a study of blood T cells in healthy people across ages. A second PCR, run for about 6 to 11 cycles, used a sample-barcoded 5' primer plus a J-beta primer mix. TCRdb reprocessed the 5' RACE reads via MiXCR and lists one record per CDR3 protein. This repertoire shows 700,000 or so distinct CDR3 sequences, 22% found once; its top ten account for approximately 20%. The sample comprised blood. Source of these receptors: a man aged 65-85 years in good health.

This clonotype was detected a few times. V usage is TRBV10-3 and J usage is TRBJ1-3; 7 bases agree with TRBD1. The junction had 10 bases not matched to a gene; V was cut back by 0 bases and J by 5 bases. Per germline, CDR1 ENHRY and CDR2 SYGVKD. CDR3 length: 17 residues. The CDR3 DNA follows: TGTGCCATCAGTGAGTCCCCGACCGGGACAGCAAGAAACACCATATATTTT. As protein: CAISESPTGTARNTIYF.

This clonotype showed up just a few times. J is TRBJ2-2 and V is TRBV28, with 7 bases that match TRBD1. Per the germline V gene, CDR1 is MDHEN and CDR2 is SYDVKM. The CDR3 contains 14 residues. Trimming took 6 bases from V and 8 from J; bases not matched to a gene: 9. CDR3 sequence reads: CASRRAGGAGELFF. The CDR3 DNA follows: TGTGCCAGCAGACGAGCAGGGGGAGCGGGGGAGCTGTTTTTT.

The chain couples TRBV4-2 to TRBJ2-5, with D unresolved. Trimming pared 1 base from V and 11 bases from J, leaving 8 bases between. Germline V gene sequence: CDR1 LGHNA, CDR2 YNFKEQ. CDR3 length: 11 residues. The chain's CDR3 is CASSQGWLQYF. The CDR3 DNA reads as TGTGCCAGCAGCCAAGGTTGGCTTCAGTACTTC.

The rearrangement links TRBV5-1 to TRBJ2-1, with D possibly being TRBD2 (7 bases). CDR3 length: 15 residues. The germline V and J ends were trimmed by 4 bases and 5 bases, with 16 bases remaining between them. Looked up from germline, CDR1 is SGHRS and CDR2 is YFSETQ. The CDR3 DNA is TGCGCCAGCAGCCTTGGGGAGGGGGTCCACAATGAGCAGTTCTTC. Encoded protein: CASSLGEGVHNEQFF.

This clonotype has ten or more counts. This chain's CDR3 is CASSQGSRNEKLFF. The CDR3, as DNA: TGTGCCAGCAGCCAGGGCAGCCGAAATGAAAAACTGTTTTTT. The chain recombines TRBV7-9 with TRBJ1-4; weak D call: TRBD1 (5 bases). CDR1 and CDR2 from the germline V gene are SEHNR and FQNEAQ (reference sequence). V was trimmed by 5 bases and J by 5 bases, leaving 12 bases between them. CDR3 size: 14 residues.

Written as DNA, the CDR3 is TGCAGTGCTAGAAGGACGGTAGCCTACGAGCAGTACTTC. Translation gives CSARRTVAYEQYF. The chain is built from TRBV20-1 and TRBJ2-7, with D hard to call. The ends were cut back, 2 bases at V and 2 bases at J, with 10 bases in the middle. The germline V gene has CDR1 DFQATT and CDR2 SNEGSKA (reference sequence). This CDR3 spans 13 amino acids.

J is TRBJ1-4 and V is TRBV7-9, with a possible D match to TRBD1 (6 bases). The germline V and J ends were trimmed by 5 bases and 4 bases, with 14 bases remaining between them. The CDR3 runs to 15 residues. Looked up from germline, CDR1 is SEHNR and CDR2 is FQNEAQ (reference sequence). CDR3 loop: CASSTGTIVNEKLFF. The CDR3 DNA follows: TGTGCCAGCAGCACGGGGACAATAGTTAATGAAAAACTGTTTTTT.

Turning to this clonotype: A read error may account for a junction end that differs from germline. V usage is TRBV29-1 and J usage is TRBJ1-2; no reliable D call. The CDR3 length is 13 residues. From germline, CDR1 is SQVTM and CDR2 ANQGSEA. The CDR3 is CSVEVGFNYGHTF. The CDR3 nucleotides read TGCAGCGTTGAAGTCGGCTTTAACTATGGCCACACCTTC.

The chain recombines TRBV2 with TRBJ2-2; maybe TRBD2 (6 bases). The CDR3 covers 15 residues. V was trimmed by 3 bases and J by 4 bases, leaving 12 bases between them. Germline CDR1 SNHLY, CDR2 FYNNEI. As DNA, the CDR3 is TGTGCCAGCAGTGAGTTCATTAGCGGCACCGGGGAGCTGTTTTTT. Protein sequence: CASSEFISGTGELFF.

The table lists this clonotype with a few counts. The V and J genes are TRBV24-1 and TRBJ2-4; D is tentatively TRBD1 or TRBD2 (5 bases each). The CDR3 spans 13 residues. CDR1 and CDR2 (germline): KGHDR, SFDVKD. Between the trimmed V and J ends, which lost 10 bases and 7 bases, there was a span of 16 bases. The CDR3 sequence is CATRDRRTNIQYF. CDR3 in DNA: TGTGCCACTCGGGACCGACGGACGAACATTCAGTACTTC.

This clonotype appeared a few times. This chain uses TRBV5-1 with TRBJ2-3, with D tentatively TRBD1 or TRBD2 (5 bases each). V shed 1 base and J shed 3 bases, with 21 bases lying between them. The CDR3 has 18 amino acids. Per the germline V gene, CDR1 is SGHRS and CDR2 is YFSETQ. This CDR3 reads CASSLLVVGTRGTDTQYF. Written as DNA, the CDR3 is TGCGCCAGCAGCTTGCTAGTGGTCGGGACCCGAGGGACAGATACGCAGTATTTT. The full variable domain, rest sourced from reference TRBV5-1 and TRBJ2-3, is KAGVTQTPRYLIKTRGQQVTLSCSPISGHRSVSWYQQTPGQGLQFLFEYFSETQRNKGNFPGRFSGRQFSNSRSEMNVSTLELGDSALYLCASSLLVVGTRGTDTQYFGPGTRLTVL.

The gene calls are TRBV20-1 and TRBJ1-1; a weak D match, TRBD1 (6 bases). The CDR3 spans 13 residues. Trimming shortened V by 5 bases and J by 8 bases, and 18 bases separated the two germline ends. Germline V gives CDR1 DFQATT, CDR2 SNEGSKA (reference sequence). The CDR3 region is CSAETGRFVEAFF. DNA of the CDR3: TGCAGTGCTGAAACAGGGCGTTTCGTGGAAGCTTTCTTT.

In this sample, this clonotype turned up a few times. The chain combines TRBV7-8 with TRBJ2-6; D is possibly TRBD1 (6 bases). Deletions cut 1 base from V and 0 bases from J, with 13 bases between. This CDR3 spans 18 amino acids. CDR1 is SGHVS and CDR2 is FQNEAQ in the germline V gene. CDR3 protein: CASSLVSGAISGANVLTF. The CDR3 DNA reads TGTGCCAGCAGCTTAGTTTCAGGGGCGATCTCTGGGGCCAACGTCCTGACTTTC.

J is TRBJ2-4 and V is TRBV7-2; TRBD2 aligns across 10 bases. The CDR3 runs 15 residues. Germline V gene lookup returns CDR1 SGHTA and CDR2 FQGNSA. Trimming cost V 1 base and J 10 bases; bases outside gene matches: 7. CDR3 nucleotides: TGTGCCAGCAGCTTAGGTGGTAGCGGGAGGAGAATTCAGTACTTC. This encodes CASSLGGSGRRIQYF.

This clonotype was counted between two and nine times. This rearrangement joins TRBV29-1 to TRBJ2-1, with TRBD2 identical over 8 bases. With 7 bases clipped from V and 7 bases from J, the junction kept 6 bases outside the gene matches. CDR1 and CDR2 from the germline V gene are SQVTM and ANQGSEA. The CDR3 spans 12 residues. Here the CDR3 DNA reads TGCAGCGGAAGAGCTAGCGGGAATGAGCAGTTCTTC. Translating it yields CSGRASGNEQFF.

The chain joins TRBV14 to TRBJ2-1, with D possibly TRBD2 on 6 matching bases. The CDR3 is 16 amino acids. V lost 4 bases and J lost 1, with 14 bases in between. In germline, CDR1 is SGHDN, CDR2 FVKESK. The CDR3 here is CASSPWDGSSYNEQFF. CDR3 bases: TGTGCCAGCAGCCCCTGGGACGGGAGTTCCTACAATGAGCAGTTCTTC.

This clonotype has more than one count but fewer than ten. The chain is built from TRBV20-1 and TRBJ2-3; no firm D call. Trimming shortened V by 5 bases and J by 4 bases, and 7 bases separated the two germline ends. The CDR3 length is 11 residues. Germline CDR1 reads DFQATT; CDR2 reads SNEGSKA (reference sequence). This CDR3 is CSAFWADTQYF. For the CDR3, the DNA is TGCAGTGCTTTTTGGGCAGATACGCAGTATTTT.

This clonotype has more than one count but fewer than ten. The J gene is TRBJ1-1, the V gene TRBV5-1; D perhaps matches TRBD1 (5 bases). In germline, CDR1 is SGHRS, CDR2 YFSETQ. This CDR3 is 13 amino acids long. V was pared by 0 bases and J by 6 bases, with 9 bases between. The CDR3 is CASSLASRAEAFF. The CDR3 nucleotides are TGCGCCAGCAGCTTGGCCAGCAGGGCTGAAGCTTTCTTT.

V and J are TRBV5-1 and TRBJ1-3; D gene ambiguous. The CDR3 has 14 amino acids. Trimming pared 5 bases from V and 0 bases from J, leaving 9 bases between. Germline V gene sequence: CDR1 SGHRS, CDR2 YFSETQ. CDR3 DNA: TGCGCCAGCAGGTCACCAGGCTCTGGAAACACCATATATTTT. This encodes CASRSPGSGNTIYF. Filled out from reference TRBV5-1 and TRBJ1-3, the complete variable domain reads KAGVTQTPRYLIKTRGQQVTLSCSPISGHRSVSWYQQTPGQGLQFLFEYFSETQRNKGNFPGRFSGRQFSNSRSEMNVSTLELGDSALYLCASRSPGSGNTIYFGEGSWLTVV.

V gene TRBV7-9 combines with J gene TRBJ1-2; no definite D call. The germline V and J ends were trimmed by 5 bases and 4 bases, with 14 bases remaining between them. CDR1 SEHNR and CDR2 FQNEAQ come from the germline V gene (reference sequence). CDR3 length: 14 residues. The CDR3 protein is CASSHTAAPYGYTF. The CDR3 coding sequence is TGTGCCAGCAGCCACACGGCAGCTCCCTATGGCTACACCTTC.

This clonotype has a handful of counts. In DNA form, the CDR3 reads TGTGCCAGCAGCTTATCGTCGGTCACTGACTATGGCTACACCTTC. Translated, it gives CASSLSSVTDYGYTF. J is TRBJ1-2 and V is TRBV7-9; D gene uncertain. Germline assignment: CDR1 SEHNR and CDR2 FQNEAQ (reference sequence). With 2 bases removed from V and 3 bases from J, the gap between germline ends came to 13 bases. CDR3 length: 15 residues.

The chain employs TRBV15 and TRBJ2-5, with TRBD2 as a possible D gene (5 bases). V dropped 0 bases and J dropped 3 bases, with 8 bases sitting between them. CDR3 size: 14 residues. Germline V gene data show CDR1 as LNHNV and CDR2 as YYDKDF (reference sequence). CDR3 residues: CATSRDAGEETQYF. DNA of the CDR3: TGTGCCACCAGCAGAGATGCCGGGGAAGAGACCCAGTACTTC.

The rearrangement joins TRBV5-1 to TRBJ2-3; 7 bases agree with TRBD1. CDR1 and CDR2 (germline): SGHRS, YFSETQ. This CDR3 has 15 amino acids. The trim removed 4 bases at V and 3 bases at J, leaving 8 bases unmatched. In DNA form, the CDR3 reads TGCGCCAGCAGCAAACTACGGGGACAGACAGATACGCAGTATTTT. Residues: CASSKLRGQTDTQYF.

Here the CDR3 DNA reads TGCAGCGTTGCCGCGGGGGGGGTCACAGATACGCAGTATTTT. This gives the protein CSVAAGGVTDTQYF. The chain is built from TRBV29-1 and TRBJ2-3, with 9 bases aligning to TRBD2. CDR3 size: 14 residues. V lost 4 bases and J lost 2; bases outside the gene matches: 4. Germline assignment: CDR1 SQVTM and CDR2 ANQGSEA.

A few counts support this clonotype. V usage is TRBV5-5 and J usage is TRBJ2-7; 7 bases agree with TRBD2. This CDR3 is 16 amino acids long. The germline gives CDR1 SGHKS, CDR2 YYEKEE (reference sequence). In nucleotides, the CDR3 is TGTGCCAGCAGCTTACTGCTGGCGGGGGAATCCTACGGGCAGTACGTC. Its translation is CASSLLLAGESYGQYV.

A few counts support this clonotype. V usage is TRBV6-5 and J usage is TRBJ1-2; 10 bases align to TRBD1. The CDR3 runs 12 residues. J was trimmed by 12 bases and V by 6 bases; bases with no gene match: 7. Germline V gene lookup returns CDR1 MNHEY and CDR2 SVGAGI. CDR3 sequence (DNA): TGTGCCAGCAGACCCGGGACAGGGGACCACACCTTC. This encodes CASRPGTGDHTF.

The J gene is TRBJ2-4, the V gene TRBV7-9; 8 positions agree with TRBD2. J lost 4 bases, V lost 6 bases, and 8 bases had no gene match. This CDR3 is 15 amino acids long. Germline-derived CDR1 and CDR2 are SEHNR and FQNEAQ (reference sequence). DNA of the CDR3: TGTGCCAGCAGTTCCAAACTAGCGGATAAAAACATTCAGTACTTC. It is translated as CASSSKLADKNIQYF.